Listed below are T cell receptor beta chains from one sample, sequenced in a study of shared T cell receptors in the human thymus. Profiling relied on immunoSEQ multiplex PCR, and the TCRdb table lists in-frame clones only, not all of them. The sample consists of hundreds of thousands of clones, approximately 80% of them appearing once. This same sample was also part of a study on human thymus T cells.

Sequencing was done on a sample of thymocytes. These receptors were taken from a boy younger than two with a congenital heart defect. The CDR3 runs from the conserved cysteine through the conserved F or W. D genes are given only for firm matches. Some rows mark clone size as missing; the rest say once, few, many or name a class of expanded clone.

D,J,size,V,DNA,CDR3
.,TRBJ2-3,.,TRBV18,TGTGCCAGTATCCGCGCGGGTAGCACAGATACGCAGTATTTT,CASIRAGSTDTQYF
TRBD2,TRBJ2-7,few,TRBV7-2,TGTGCCAGCAGCGCCGTAGCGGGCCGCTACGAGCAGTACTTC,CASSAVAGRYEQYF
.,TRBJ2-2,.,TRBV7-2,TGTGCCAGCCCCAAGAACACCGGGGAGCTGTTTTTT,CASPKNTGELFF
TRBD2,TRBJ2-5,.,TRBV4-2,TGTGCCAGCAGCCGACCTAGCGGAGAAGAGACCCAGTACTTC,CASSRPSGEETQYF
TRBD2,TRBJ2-5,.,TRBV7-9,TGTGCCAGCAGCCCAGGACTAGCGGGAGGGCTCTTAGAGACCCAGTACTTC,CASSPGLAGGLLETQYF
.,TRBJ2-6,.,TRBV5-8,TGTGCCAGCAGCCCTTGGACTATGCCCTCTGGGGCCAACGTCCTGACTTTC,CASSPWTMPSGANVLTF
TRBD1,TRBJ1-1,.,TRBV30,TGTGCCTGGAGCTTACAGGGGGCCACTGAAGCTTTCTTT,CAWSLQGATEAFF
TRBD1,TRBJ1-1,.,TRBV4-3,TGCGCCAGCAGCCCCCACTTGGACAGGGAGGAGAACACTGAAGCTTTCTTT,CASSPHLDREENTEAFF
.,TRBJ2-5,once,TRBV7-9,TGTGCCAGCAGCTTTACAGCCCAGTTAGAGACCCAGTACTTC,CASSFTAQLETQYF
.,TRBJ1-3,.,TRBV25-1,TGTGCCAGCAGTTCGAGGACAAGCTATAGGGACACCATATATTTT,CASSSRTSYRDTIYF
TRBD1,TRBJ2-7,.,TRBV6-5,TGTGCCAGCAGTTACTCGGACAGGGCAAGGTACGAGCAGTACTTC,CASSYSDRARYEQYF
TRBD1,TRBJ1-1,once,TRBV5-6,TGTGCCAGCAGCCTCGGGACAGGGGAGGAGACTGAAGCTTTCTTT,CASSLGTGEETEAFF
TRBD2,TRBJ2-1,.,TRBV27,TGTGCCAGCAGTGGACTAGCGCACACCTACAATGAGCAGTTCTTC,CASSGLAHTYNEQFF
TRBD2,TRBJ2-1,.,TRBV5-4,TGTGCCAGCAGCTTGGGGCTAGCGGGAGCCCCAAGCTCCTACAATGAGCAGTTCTTC,CASSLGLAGAPSSYNEQFF
.,TRBJ1-5,once,TRBV27,TGTGCCAGCAGTTTGAGAGGGAACCAGCCCCAGCATTTT,CASSLRGNQPQHF
TRBD1,TRBJ2-1,.,TRBV4-3,TGCGCCAGCAGCCAAGATCCCCGGGACAGCAATGAGCAGTTCTTC,CASSQDPRDSNEQFF
TRBD1,TRBJ2-7,few,TRBV6-5,TGTGCCAGCAGTTCTCTCCTGACAGGGGACTACGAGCAGTACTTC,CASSSLLTGDYEQYF
.,TRBJ2-1,.,TRBV9,TGTGCCAGCAGCGTAGGTAGCGGCAATGAGCAGTTCTTC,CASSVGSGNEQFF
TRBD1,TRBJ2-1,.,TRBV5-1,TGCGCCAGCAGCCGGGGACAGGGGGGCTACAATGAGCAGTTCTTC,CASSRGQGGYNEQFF
.,TRBJ2-6,.,TRBV6-4,TGTGCCAGCAGTGAATCGAGGGGGGCCAACGTCCTGACTTTC,CASSESRGANVLTF
TRBD2,TRBJ2-1,.,TRBV6-1,TGTGCCAGTGGTTACCGGACTAGCGGGAGGAGCGAGTTCTTC,CASGYRTSGRSEFF
.,TRBJ2-1,.,TRBV11-2,TGTGCCAGCAGCTTATTACGGGAGTGGGTCTGCAATGAGCAGTTCTTC,CASSLLREWVCNEQFF
.,TRBJ2-2,.,TRBV9,TGTGCCAGCAGCGTAGAGAGGAGGACCGGGGAGCTGTTTTTT,CASSVERRTGELFF
TRBD1,TRBJ2-2,few,TRBV30,TGTGCCTGGAGTGTGGGTGGGACAGGGCGCACCGGGGAGCTGTTTTTT,CAWSVGGTGRTGELFF
TRBD2,TRBJ2-7,.,TRBV7-6,TGTGCCAGCAGTCAGCCCCTTGGGACTAGCGCAAATTACGAGCAGTACTTC,CASSQPLGTSANYEQYF
.,TRBJ2-1,.,TRBV28,TGTGCCAGCAGTTGGCGGCCCCTCAATGAGCAGTTCTTC,CASSWRPLNEQFF
.,TRBJ1-5,.,TRBV19,TGTGCCAGTAAATTCCAGGGGAGTCAGCCCCAGCATTTT,CASKFQGSQPQHF
TRBD1,TRBJ2-3,.,TRBV5-4,TGTGCCAGCAGCTTGGACTCAGGGGGCGCGCAGTATTTT,CASSLDSGGAQYF
.,TRBJ1-5,.,TRBV6-5,TGTGCCAGCAGCCGACAGGTCAATCAGCCCCAGCATTTT,CASSRQVNQPQHF
TRBD1,TRBJ2-5,.,TRBV18,TGTGCCAGCTCACCCCTCCGTGGACAGGAAGAGACCCAGTACTTC,CASSPLRGQEETQYF
TRBD2,TRBJ2-1,.,TRBV4-2,TGTGCCAGCAGCCAAGTAGCGGGAGGGGGCCCCTACAATGAGCAGTTCTTC,CASSQVAGGGPYNEQFF
.,TRBJ2-7,few,TRBV4-1,TGCGCCAGCAGCCAAGATAAAAGGGAGAAGGGAAGAAACTACGAGCAGTACTTC,CASSQDKREKGRNYEQYF
TRBD2,TRBJ2-1,.,TRBV5-1,TGCGCCAGCAGCCTGGGTGGGGAGCGGGAGGGTTACAATGAGCAGTTCTTC,CASSLGGEREGYNEQFF
TRBD2,TRBJ2-1,.,TRBV28,TGTGCCAGCAGCGAGGCCGGAGCGGGAGGGCCACGGAATGAGCAGTTCTTC,CASSEAGAGGPRNEQFF
.,TRBJ1-5,few,TRBV7-9,TGTGCCAGCAACTCCCTTGGTCAGCCCCAGCATTTT,CASNSLGQPQHF
TRBD2,TRBJ2-3,.,TRBV7-2,TGTGCCAGCAGCCGCCAGGGACTAGCGGGAGCGAGCACAGATACGCAGTATTTT,CASSRQGLAGASTDTQYF
.,TRBJ2-6,.,TRBV25-1,TGTGCCAGCAGTGACTCCGCCCAGGGCACAGGGGCCAACGTCCTGACTTTC,CASSDSAQGTGANVLTF